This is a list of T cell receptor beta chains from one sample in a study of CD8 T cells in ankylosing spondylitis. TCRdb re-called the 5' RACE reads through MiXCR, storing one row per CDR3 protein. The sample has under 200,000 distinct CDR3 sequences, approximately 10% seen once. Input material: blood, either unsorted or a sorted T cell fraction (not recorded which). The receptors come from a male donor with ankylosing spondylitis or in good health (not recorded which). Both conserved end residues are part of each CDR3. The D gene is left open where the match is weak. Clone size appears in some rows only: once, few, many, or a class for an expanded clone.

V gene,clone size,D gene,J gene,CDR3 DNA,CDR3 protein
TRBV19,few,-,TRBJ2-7,TGTGCCAGTAGTACCAGGGTCTCCTACGAGCAGTACTTC,CASSTRVSYEQYF
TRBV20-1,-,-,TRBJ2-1,TGCAGTGCTACGCGGACTTACAATGAGCAGTTCTTC,CSATRTYNEQFF
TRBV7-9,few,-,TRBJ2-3,TGTGCCAGCAGCTTAGCCGAAGGGGGTGGCACAGATACGCAGTATTTT,CASSLAEGGGTDTQYF
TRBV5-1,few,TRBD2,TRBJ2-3,TGCGCCAGCAGCTTGACGGGGGGGGGCACAGATACGCAGTATTTT,CASSLTGGGTDTQYF
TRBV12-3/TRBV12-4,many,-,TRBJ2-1,TGTGCCAGCAGGATCCTCGCTAGCGACCATGAGCAGTTCTTC,CASRILASDHEQFF
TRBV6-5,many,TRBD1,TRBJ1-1,TGTGCCAGCAGTTACTCGACCGGACAGGGTAGGTCTTTCTTT,CASSYSTGQGRSFF
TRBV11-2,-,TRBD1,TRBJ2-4,TGTGCCAGCAGCTTTGGTCCAGGGGGCGTGTGGGCCAAAAACATTCAGTACTTC,CASSFGPGGVWAKNIQYF
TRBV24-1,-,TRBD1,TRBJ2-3,TGTGCCACCAGTGGGGGACAGATCACAGATACGCAGTATTTT,CATSGGQITDTQYF
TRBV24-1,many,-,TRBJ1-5,TGTGCCACCAGTGATCAAGGGGGTAGCAATCAGCCCCAGCATTTT,CATSDQGGSNQPQHF
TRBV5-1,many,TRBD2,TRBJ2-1,TGCGCCAGTACCTTCCAACCGGGGGGTGACCGGTTCTTC,CASTFQPGGDRFF
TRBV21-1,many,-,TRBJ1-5,TGTGCCAGCAGCAAAGGACAGGGGTACTCTCAGCCCCAGCATTTT,CASSKGQGYSQPQHF